This T cell receptor beta chain appears in the sequencing data of a study of blood T cell repertoires in COVID-19. Study processing details: Reference gene primer amplification gave estimated nucleated cell counts. The table came from immunoSEQ multiplex PCR; TCRdb's copy has only in-frame clones and leaves some out. That table gives V, J and clone size, and the DNA gave D and trimming. Of about 310,000 clones listed, more than 75% are singletons. V lost 3 bases to trimming and J lost 4 bases, with 12 bases between them. Germline assignment: CDR1 MNHEY and CDR2 SMNVEV (reference sequence). This CDR3 contains 15 residues.

The source is a man in his forties or fifties with active or convalescent COVID-19. Material for sequencing was peripheral blood. The chain couples TRBV27 to TRBJ1-4; no definite D call. CDR3 nucleotides: TGTGCCAGCAGTTTGGGAGCCGGCCTTAATGAAAAACTGTTTTTT. Translation gives CASSLGAGLNEKLFF.